The clone carrying this TCR beta chain was observed a few times. Its antigen is unknown. This specimen comes from a study of OX40 agonist ivuxolimab in advanced cancers. Study-level information: Ivuxolimab, an agonistic anti-OX40 (CD134) antibody, was given to patients.

Produced via immunoSEQ multiplex PCR; TCRdb's table is partial and in-frame only. This sample has roughly 63,000 clones; about 88% occur once, and the top ten carry more than 9%. Study outcomes and limitations: Partial responders at 0.1-3.0 mg/kg had among the lowest clonal expansion. Antigen specificity was not determined for the expanded peripheral T cells. Part of the nonresponder group also had normalized T-cell clonal expansion that was low.

The CDR3 loop spans 15 amino acids. Trimming stripped 1 base from V and 1 base from J, with 8 bases between. In germline, CDR1 is LNHDA, CDR2 SQIVND (reference sequence). V is TRBV19 and J is TRBJ2-4, with D maybe TRBD1 (5 bases). The clonotype comes from an adult with an advanced solid tumor such as melanoma, head and neck, liver or kidney cancer. The sequences come from CD4+ or CD8+ T cells sorted from blood, collected in a trial of the OX40 agonist ivuxolimab. The CDR3 coding sequence is TGTGCCAGTAGTATAGTAGGGGCTGCCAAAAACATTCAGTACTTC. Translated: CASSIVGAAKNIQYF.